This T cell receptor beta chain was captured by sequencing in a study of shared clonotypes between healthy human individuals. Study information: Samples came from a couple of female and a few male donors aged 18 to 49.

Germline CDR1 ENHRY, CDR2 SYGVKD. The CDR3 spans 14 residues. Trimming cost V 2 bases and J 2 bases, with 9 bases left between them. Assay execution took place at the deep level. The method was immunoSEQ multiplex PCR; TCRdb's version includes in-frame clones alone and lacks a portion of them. Of hundreds of thousands of clones detected, around 78% appear once; the ten largest clones hold around 12%. The V and J genes are TRBV10-3 and TRBJ1-2, with a weak D call TRBD1 (6 bases). The sequence was obtained from a woman between 35 and 50 years old in good health. Some clones in this sample may be carry-over from other donors' samples. The sequenced sample consisted of PBMCs. The CDR3, as DNA: TGTGCCATCAGTGAGGTGACAGGAAACTATGGCTACACCTTC. This translates into CAISEVTGNYGYTF.